This T cell receptor beta chain is drawn from a study of blood T cell repertoires in COVID-19. Study in general: The origin of the acute and convalescent COVID-19 samples was the United States, Italy and Spain. Sources were T cells, B-cell-depleted T cells, or PBMCs; the material itself was cDNA or gDNA.

In the study's own analysis: Amplifying reference gene primers gave estimates of nucleated cell counts. Here immunoSEQ multiplex PCR was the method, and the copy in TCRdb shows in-frame clones only, minus some. Clone size and the V and J calls come from that table; the DNA yielded D and trimming. The data show about 120,000 clones, nearly 90% seen once. This clone was recorded only once. Followed over time, Seattle patients had been enrolled while infection was active. Deletions cut 4 bases from V and 3 bases from J, with 17 bases between. CDR1 and CDR2 from the germline V gene are SGHNT and YYREEE (reference sequence). CDR3 length: 15 amino acids.

The sequenced sample was peripheral blood. The chain is built from TRBV5-4 and TRBJ2-7; tentatively, D is TRBD1 (7 bases). This TCR was sampled from a woman in her fifties or sixties with COVID-19, enrolled during active disease. CDR3 DNA sequence: TGTGCCAGCAGCACATATAACAGGGGAGGCTACGAGCAGTACTTC. It translates to CASSTYNRGGYEQYF.